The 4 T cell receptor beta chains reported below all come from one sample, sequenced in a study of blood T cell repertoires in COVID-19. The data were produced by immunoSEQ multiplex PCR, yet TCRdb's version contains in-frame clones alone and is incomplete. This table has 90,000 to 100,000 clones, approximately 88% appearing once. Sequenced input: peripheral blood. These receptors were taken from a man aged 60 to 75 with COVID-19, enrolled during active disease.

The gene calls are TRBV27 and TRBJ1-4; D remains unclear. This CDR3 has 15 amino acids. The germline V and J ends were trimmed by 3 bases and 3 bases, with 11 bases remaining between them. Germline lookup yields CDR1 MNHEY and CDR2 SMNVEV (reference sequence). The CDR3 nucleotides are TGTGCCAGCAGTTTTTCGTTCTTAGCTAATGAAAAACTGTTTTTT. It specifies CASSFSFLANEKLFF. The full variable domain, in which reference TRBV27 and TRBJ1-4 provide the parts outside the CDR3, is EAQVTQNPRYLITVTGKKLTVTCSQNMNHEYMSWYRQDPGLGLRQIYYSMNVEVTDKGDVPEGYKVSRKEKRNFPLILESPSPNQTSLYFCASSFSFLANEKLFFGSGTQLSVL.

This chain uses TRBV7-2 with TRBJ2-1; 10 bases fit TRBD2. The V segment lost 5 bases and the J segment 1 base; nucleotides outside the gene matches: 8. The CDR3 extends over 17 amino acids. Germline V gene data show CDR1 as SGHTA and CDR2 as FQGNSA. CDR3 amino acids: CASSNQIAGGSYNEQFF. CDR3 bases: TGTGCCAGCAGCAACCAAATAGCGGGAGGATCCTACAATGAGCAGTTCTTC. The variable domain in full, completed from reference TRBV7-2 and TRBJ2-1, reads GAGVSQSPSNKVTEKGKDVELRCDPISGHTALYWYRQSLGQGLEFLIYFQGNSAPDKSGLPSDRFSAERTGGSVSTLTIQRTQQEDSAVYLCASSNQIAGGSYNEQFFGPGTRLTVL.

The CDR3 loop reads CASSLVGGSPTDTQYF. CDR3 coding DNA: TGTGCCAGCAGCTTAGTCGGCGGGAGCCCCACAGATACGCAGTATTTT. The V call is TRBV11-2, the J call TRBJ2-3, with TRBD2 matching 7 bases. The trim removed 1 base at V and 2 bases at J, leaving 6 bases unmatched. The germline CDR1 and CDR2 sequences are SGHAT and FQNNGV. CDR3 length equals 16 residues.

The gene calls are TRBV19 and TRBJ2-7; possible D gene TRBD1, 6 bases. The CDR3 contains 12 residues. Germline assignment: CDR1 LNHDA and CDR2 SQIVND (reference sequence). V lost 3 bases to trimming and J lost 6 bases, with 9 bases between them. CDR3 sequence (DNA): TGTGCCAGTAGTATCGGACAGAGCGAGCAGTACTTC. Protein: CASSIGQSEQYF.